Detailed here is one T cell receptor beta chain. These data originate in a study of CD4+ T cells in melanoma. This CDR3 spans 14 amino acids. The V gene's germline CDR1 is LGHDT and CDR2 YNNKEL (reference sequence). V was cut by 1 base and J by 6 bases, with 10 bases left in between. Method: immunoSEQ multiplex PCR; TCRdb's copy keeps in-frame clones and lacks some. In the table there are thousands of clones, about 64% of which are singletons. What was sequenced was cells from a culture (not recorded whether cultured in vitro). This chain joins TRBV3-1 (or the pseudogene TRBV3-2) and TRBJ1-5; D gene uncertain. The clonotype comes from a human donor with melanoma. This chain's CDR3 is CASSQAGLSQPQHF. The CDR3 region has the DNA TGTGCCAGCAGCCAAGCGGGTCTGAGTCAGCCCCAGCATTTT.